This T cell receptor beta chain came from a study of cytomegalovirus exposure and HLA in healthy donors (dated by TCRdb to about 2017). General notes on the study: In an earlier analysis of 550 to 750 of the donors, 276 Gb of sequence data and approximately 100 million unique TCR beta sequences from about 190 million T cells were reported. A separate validation cohort of approximately 130 different subjects was used in addition to the roughly 640-subject first cohort. A later analysis re-analyzed previously published TCR beta repertoires from approximately 670 donors and added high-resolution HLA genotyping to study TCR occurrence patterns. All discovery cohort repertoires had been generated using a single sequencing platform. In a later genetic analysis, genome-wide SNP genotypes for about 55% of the roughly 700 donors were used, and that subset was treated as a discovery cohort. Of the 398 genotyped donors, approximately 83% fell in the genetic ancestry cluster associated with self-reported Caucasian donors. In an earlier analysis of 550 to 700 of the donors, high-throughput TCR beta sequencing was used to judge whether each TCR beta V gene segment behaved as functional or pseudogenic. Alongside the repertoire data, information on donor age, sex, ethnicity and CMV serostatus was compiled. A handful of DR-DQ haplotypes were handled as single units for association and clustering because linkage in the cohort was strong. Both class I and class II loci were covered by HLA typing, at four-digit resolution. Typing coverage varied by locus: about 620-630 donors for A, B, C, DRB1 and DQB1; about 520 for DQA1; nearly 610 for DPA1; approximately 470 for DPB1. The study used immunosequencing to profile the T cell repertoires of approximately 630 subjects and linked those repertoires to cytomegalovirus serostatus. Among approximately 370 genotyped donors of the cohort, an average of about 220,000 unique TCR beta nucleotide sequences was sequenced per donor, of which approximately 19% were non-productive. Roughly 300 gigabases of sequencing data and about 92 million unique TCR sequences made up an early release that covered about 640 HLA-typed donors. In the later analysis, no new phenotypic data were used to find candidate immune exposures; instead, reliance was placed on TCR beta sequences and their occurrence across donors. The study combined high-throughput TCR immunosequencing, statistical association of individual TCRs with disease status, and machine learning to predict cytomegalovirus infection status. The study aimed to test whether signatures of past pathogen exposure could be identified by cataloging public T cell receptors.

Library creation used the immunoSEQ multiplex PCR assay. For the multiplex PCR, a mixture combining 60 forward primers for TCR Vbeta segments and 13 reverse primers for TCR Jbeta segments was used. A multiplex PCR assay on genomic DNA amplified the CDR3 region of rearranged TCR beta genes. On the Illumina HiSeq System, the amplified TCR beta libraries were sequenced as 87-base-pair reads. As for the original processing: In a later analysis, about 80 million unique TCR beta chains were counted across the approximately 640 repertoires, and around 10 million of these chains were shared by at least two donors. A nearest-neighbor algorithm error-corrected the raw reads and collapsed the reads into unique sequences, merging closely related sequences to remove PCR and sequencing errors. Alignment of CDR3 sequences to IMGT reference sequences was used to assign V, D and J gene segments. Each retained sequence needed at least a six-nucleotide match to both a V gene segment and a J gene segment. Rearrangements were called productive when the CDR3 lacked stop codons and stayed in frame with V and J; all others were non-productive. Following IMGT convention, CDR3 was defined as the stretch from the second conserved V-encoded cysteine up to the conserved J-encoded phenylalanine. The earlier analysis of fewer than 700 of the donors excluded sequences that lacked an unambiguous match to a single V gene segment. An earlier analysis of several hundred of the donors classified V segments as functional when productive rearrangements were above 56.7% and as segregating when the standard deviation between donors was above 5%. A statistical classification framework was built for diagnosing cytomegalovirus status from the catalog of TCR beta chain sequences. V and J gene assignment, in a later analysis, came from comparing TCR nucleotide sequences with IMGT/GENE-DB human TR gene sequences. The TCRdist pipeline was used in a later analysis to assign CDR3 sequences and most-parsimonious VDJ recombination scenarios. In a later analysis, each TCR beta chain was defined by its CDR3 amino acid sequence together with its V-gene family, and reads lacking a unique V-gene family were excluded. To address suspected cross-contamination and a sequencing artifact, a later analysis removed a few hundred highly shared, low-generation-probability nucleotide sequences. For each public chain, a later analysis derived a clonal expansion index from normalized ranks of inferred template counts within each repertoire. Generation probabilities in a later analysis came from a VDJ recombination model fitted to out-of-frame rearrangements, and those results were checked against IGoR. Hypergeometric tests were used in a later analysis to score TCR-TCR, TCR-HLA and TCR-CMV co-occurrence, with a repertoire-size bias correction applied to the TCR pairs. In a later analysis, false discovery rates were estimated by permuting HLA or CMV assignments 20 times. In a later analysis, co-occurring TCRs were grouped with DBSCAN, and TCRdist sequence similarity was added when clustering was performed within HLA-allele-positive subsets. Repertoires with fewer than 30,000 or more than 120,000 public chains, plus five repertoires with anomalous nucleotide sharing, were excluded from co-occurrence clustering. TCRdb took this table from immuneACCESS and kept in-frame rearrangements with V and J called. Such tables lack part of the clones; where checked against another copy, unresolved V genes explain under half of the gap, and the rest is unexplained. V, J and clone size were drawn from that table, and D and trimming were deduced from the DNA. This sample has 200,000 or so clones in its table, and roughly 80% of those were observed once. Around a sixth of the sample is held by the ten biggest clonotypes.

From the cysteine through the phenylalanine, the CDR3 covers 15 amino acids. The only DNA kept is the CDR3, 45 bases in frame from the first base. CDR1 and CDR2 were assigned from the germline V gene (reference sequence) as SEHNR and FQNEAQ. V is cut by 2 bases and J by 3 bases, and the space between the germline ends is 12 bases. The cohort consisted of 600 or so healthy bone marrow donors. All cohort members were sampled while nominally healthy, although unrecorded immune exposures were likely present. The donor was CMV seronegative and was included in the group of 352 seronegative cohort members. A peripheral blood sample was provided by each donor, and peripheral blood mononuclear cells were used for TCR beta sequencing. Genomic DNA extraction from the blood cell samples was performed with the Qiagen DNeasy Blood Extraction Kit. A remark on this clone: Its antigen target is currently unknown. No quality values exist for individual bases; no much larger clone is one base distant.

Study-wide conclusions, independent of this receptor: According to a later analysis, most CMV-associated TCR beta chains appeared to be HLA-restricted, and the HLA associations seemed to be driven largely by CMV exposure. The authors suggested that the approach could potentially be generalized to other disease states and immunological phenotypes. Cytomegalovirus status was reported to be diagnosed by the classifier with high specificity and sensitivity in both the original and validation cohorts. In a later analysis, 15,000 to 20,000 TCR beta sequences were associated with specific HLA alleles at a false discovery rate of 0.05. A further reported finding was that TCR beta sequences accurately predicted the HLA-A and HLA-B alleles for most subjects in the first cohort. Because counts were too low, around 17 rarely observed V segments, including chromosome 9 orphons, were left out of the earlier analysis of some 600 of the donors. Presence/absence analyses assumed roughly uniform sequencing depth across donors, an assumption that may not hold. In an earlier analysis of 450 to 750 of the donors, most TCR beta V segments appeared in productive rearrangements about 87% or about 30% of the time, broadly matching IMGT annotations. In a later analysis, several top co-occurrence clusters were reported to appear linked to parvovirus B19, influenza, CMV and Epstein-Barr virus. A cluster of highly shared sequence variants was judged likely to represent a technical artifact of the sequencing pipeline. The study gave a list of 150 to 200 TCR beta chains associated with cytomegalovirus. In vitro tests confirmed that a few of the cytomegalovirus-associated TCR beta chains recognize cytomegalovirus antigens. Compared with equally common non-associated chains, HLA-associated TCR beta chains in a later analysis were more clonally expanded and had lower generation probabilities. Immune exposure information for the cohort was limited to CMV serostatus. Across donors, most TCR sequences were observed very rarely, whereas some public TCRs were present in many individuals. Because HLA typing was missing for some donors at each locus, association tests included only the typed subset. V-gene and J-gene trimming of TCR beta chains was associated with a missense DCLRE1C variant in a later genetic analysis, and the association was replicated in an independent cohort. In a later analysis, the rate of TCR association differed among HLA loci, with DRB1 alleles having the most associated TCRs and HLA-C alleles having the fewest. Assigning TCR associations to individual alleles was difficult when HLA alleles, especially DR and DQ, strongly co-occurred. Some IMGT-functional V segments, including TRBV6-2 and TRBV6-3, could not be distinguished by the 87-base-pair reads and were therefore excluded. Only TCR beta chains were sequenced in this cohort, and the absence of alpha or paired-chain data limited detectable features. Linkage disequilibrium might explain the correlated functional status among segregating V segments, but an unknown experimental factor could not be excluded. Compared with the 666-donor mean, donors in an Asian-associated ancestry cluster had fewer N-insertions in productive TCRs, according to a later genetic analysis.

This receptor was taken from a man in his forties or fifties in good health and CMV-seronegative. The sequencing sample was made of PBMCs. The V and J segments used are TRBV7-9 and TRBJ2-3, with a tentative D gene TRBD2 over 5 matching bases. The CDR3 here reads CASSLNGERTDTQYF. The DNA sequence is as follows: TGTGCCAGCAGCTTAAACGGGGAGAGGACAGATACGCAGTATTTT.